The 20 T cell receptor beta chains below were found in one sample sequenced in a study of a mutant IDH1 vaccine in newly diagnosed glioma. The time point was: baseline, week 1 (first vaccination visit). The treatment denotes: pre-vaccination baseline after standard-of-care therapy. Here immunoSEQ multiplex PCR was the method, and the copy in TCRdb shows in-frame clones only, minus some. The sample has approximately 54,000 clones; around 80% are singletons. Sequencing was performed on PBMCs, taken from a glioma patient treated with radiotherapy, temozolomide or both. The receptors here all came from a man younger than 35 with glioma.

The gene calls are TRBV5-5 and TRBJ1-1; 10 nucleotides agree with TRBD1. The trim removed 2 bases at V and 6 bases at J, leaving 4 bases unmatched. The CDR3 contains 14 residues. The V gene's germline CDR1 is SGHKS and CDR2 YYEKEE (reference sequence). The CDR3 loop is CASSFGTGAPEAFF. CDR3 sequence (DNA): TGTGCCAGCAGCTTCGGGACAGGGGCCCCTGAAGCTTTCTTT.

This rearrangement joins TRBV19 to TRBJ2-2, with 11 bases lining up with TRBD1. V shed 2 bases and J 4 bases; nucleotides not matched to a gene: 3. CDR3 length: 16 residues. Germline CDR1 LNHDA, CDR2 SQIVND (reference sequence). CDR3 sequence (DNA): TGTGCCAGTAGTATAAGGGACAGGGGGTCCACCGGGGAGCTGTTTTTT. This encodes CASSIRDRGSTGELFF. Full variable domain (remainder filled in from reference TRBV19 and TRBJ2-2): DGGITQSPKYLFRKEGQNVTLSCEQNLNHDAMYWYRQDPGQGLRLIYYSQIVNDFQKGDIAEGYSVSREKKESFPLTVTSAQKNPTAFYLCASSIRDRGSTGELFFGEGSRLTVL.

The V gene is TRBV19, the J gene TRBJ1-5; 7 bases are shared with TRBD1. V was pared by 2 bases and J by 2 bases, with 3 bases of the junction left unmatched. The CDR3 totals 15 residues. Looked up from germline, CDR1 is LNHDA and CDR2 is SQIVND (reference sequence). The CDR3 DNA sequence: TGTGCCAGTAGTATAACCGGGACAGGCAATCAGCCCCAGCATTTT. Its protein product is CASSITGTGNQPQHF.

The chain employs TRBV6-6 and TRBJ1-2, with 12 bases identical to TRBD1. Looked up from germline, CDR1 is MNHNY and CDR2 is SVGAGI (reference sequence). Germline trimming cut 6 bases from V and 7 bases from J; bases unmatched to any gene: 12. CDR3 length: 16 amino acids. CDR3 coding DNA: TGTGCCAGCAGCCTGGGACAGGGGGCAATGTTGAGTGGCTACACCTTC. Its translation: CASSLGQGAMLSGYTF.

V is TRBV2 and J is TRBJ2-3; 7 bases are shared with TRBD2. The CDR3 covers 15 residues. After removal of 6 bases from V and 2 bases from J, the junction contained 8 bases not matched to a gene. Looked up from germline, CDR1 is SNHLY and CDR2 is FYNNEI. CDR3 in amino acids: CASRRRAGFTDTQYF. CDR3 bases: TGTGCCAGCAGGAGGCGAGCGGGGTTCACAGATACGCAGTATTTT.

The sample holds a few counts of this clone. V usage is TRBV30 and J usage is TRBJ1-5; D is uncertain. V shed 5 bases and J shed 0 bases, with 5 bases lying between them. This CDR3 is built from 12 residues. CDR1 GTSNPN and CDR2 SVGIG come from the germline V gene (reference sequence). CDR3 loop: CAWDYSNQPQHF. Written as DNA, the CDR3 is TGTGCCTGGGATTATAGCAATCAGCCCCAGCATTTT.

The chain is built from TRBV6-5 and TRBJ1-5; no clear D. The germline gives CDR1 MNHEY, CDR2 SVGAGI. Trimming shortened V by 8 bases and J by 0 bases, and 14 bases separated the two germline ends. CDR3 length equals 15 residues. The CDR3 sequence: CASGPRAASNQPQHF. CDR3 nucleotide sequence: TGTGCCAGCGGGCCCCGGGCGGCTAGCAATCAGCCCCAGCATTTT.

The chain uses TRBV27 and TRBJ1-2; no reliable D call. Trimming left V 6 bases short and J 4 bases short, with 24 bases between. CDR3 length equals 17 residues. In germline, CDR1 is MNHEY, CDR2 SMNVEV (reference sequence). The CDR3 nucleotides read TGTGCCAGCAGCCACATCTCCGTGGAGGGAGCGGTCTATGGCTACACCTTC. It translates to CASSHISVEGAVYGYTF.

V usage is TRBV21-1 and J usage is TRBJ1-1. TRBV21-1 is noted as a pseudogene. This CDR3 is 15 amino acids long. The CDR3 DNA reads TGTGCCAGCAGCAAAGAGGGGGGGGAGGACACTGAAGCTTTCTTT. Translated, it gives CASSKEGGEDTEAFF.

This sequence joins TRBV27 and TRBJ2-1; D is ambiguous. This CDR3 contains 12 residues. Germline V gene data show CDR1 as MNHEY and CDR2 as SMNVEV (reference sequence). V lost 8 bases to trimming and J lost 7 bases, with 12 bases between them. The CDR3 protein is CASGRIGNEQFF. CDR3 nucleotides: TGTGCCAGCGGACGCATAGGGAATGAGCAGTTCTTC.

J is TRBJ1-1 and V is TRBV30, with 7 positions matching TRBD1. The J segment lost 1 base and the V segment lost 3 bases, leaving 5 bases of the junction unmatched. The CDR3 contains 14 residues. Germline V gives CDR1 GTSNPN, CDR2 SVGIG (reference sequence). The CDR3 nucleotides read TGTGCCTGGAGGACGGACAGGCGGAACACTGAAGCTTTCTTT. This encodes CAWRTDRRNTEAFF.

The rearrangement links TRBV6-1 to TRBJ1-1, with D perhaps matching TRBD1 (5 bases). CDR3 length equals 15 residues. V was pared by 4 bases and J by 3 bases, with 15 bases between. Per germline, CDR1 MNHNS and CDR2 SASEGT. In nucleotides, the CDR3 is TGTGCCAGCAGTGCCTTCAGGGTTCCGGACACTGAAGCTTTCTTT. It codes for CASSAFRVPDTEAFF.

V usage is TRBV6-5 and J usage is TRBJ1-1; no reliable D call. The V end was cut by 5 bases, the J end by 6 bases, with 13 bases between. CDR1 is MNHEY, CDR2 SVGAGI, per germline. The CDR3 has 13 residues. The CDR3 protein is CASSSRKLAEAFF. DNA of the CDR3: TGTGCCAGCAGTAGCCGTAAATTAGCTGAAGCTTTCTTT.

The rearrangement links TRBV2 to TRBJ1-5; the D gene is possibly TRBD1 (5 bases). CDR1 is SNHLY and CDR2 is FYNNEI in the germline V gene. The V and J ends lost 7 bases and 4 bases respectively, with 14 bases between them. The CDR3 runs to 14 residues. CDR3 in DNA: TGTGCCAGCACACTGGGGGGGTTTAATCAGCCCCAGCATTTT. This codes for CASTLGGFNQPQHF. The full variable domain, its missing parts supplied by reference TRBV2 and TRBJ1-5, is EPEVTQTPSHQVTQMGQEVILRCVPISNHLYFYWYRQILGQKVEFLVSFYNNEISEKSEIFDDQFSVERPDGSNFTLKIRSTKLEDSAMYFCASTLGGFNQPQHFGDGTRLSIL.

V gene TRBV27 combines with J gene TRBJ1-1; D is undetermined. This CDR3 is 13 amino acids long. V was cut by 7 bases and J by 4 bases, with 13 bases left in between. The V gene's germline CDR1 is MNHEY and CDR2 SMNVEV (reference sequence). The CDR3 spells CASTPGGTTEAFF. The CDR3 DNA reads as TGTGCCAGCACCCCCGGAGGTACCACTGAAGCTTTCTTT.

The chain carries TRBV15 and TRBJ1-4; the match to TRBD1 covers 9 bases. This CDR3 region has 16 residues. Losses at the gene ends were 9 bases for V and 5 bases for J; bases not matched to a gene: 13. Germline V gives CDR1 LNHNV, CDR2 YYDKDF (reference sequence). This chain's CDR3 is CATKPDLDRGNEKLFF. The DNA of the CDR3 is TGTGCCACGAAGCCGGATCTAGACAGGGGGAATGAAAAACTGTTTTTT.

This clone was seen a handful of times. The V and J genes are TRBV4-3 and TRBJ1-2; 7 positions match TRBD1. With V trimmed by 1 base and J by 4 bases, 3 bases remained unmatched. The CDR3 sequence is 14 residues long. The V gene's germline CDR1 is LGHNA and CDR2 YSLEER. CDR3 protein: CASSQGGQFYGYTF. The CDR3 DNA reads TGCGCCAGCAGCCAAGGGGGACAGTTCTATGGCTACACCTTC.

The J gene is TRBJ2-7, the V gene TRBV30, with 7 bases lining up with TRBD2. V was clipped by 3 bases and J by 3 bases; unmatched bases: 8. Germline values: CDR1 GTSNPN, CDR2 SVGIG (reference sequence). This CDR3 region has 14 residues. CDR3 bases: TGTGCCTGGAGAGGATTTTGGGGGGGCTACGAGCAGTACTTC. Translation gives CAWRGFWGGYEQYF.

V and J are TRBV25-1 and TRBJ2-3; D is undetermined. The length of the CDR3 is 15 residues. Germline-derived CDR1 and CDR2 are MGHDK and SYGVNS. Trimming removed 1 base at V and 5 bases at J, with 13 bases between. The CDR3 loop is CASSEFVREVDTQYF. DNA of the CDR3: TGTGCCAGCAGTGAATTTGTGAGAGAGGTAGATACGCAGTATTTT.

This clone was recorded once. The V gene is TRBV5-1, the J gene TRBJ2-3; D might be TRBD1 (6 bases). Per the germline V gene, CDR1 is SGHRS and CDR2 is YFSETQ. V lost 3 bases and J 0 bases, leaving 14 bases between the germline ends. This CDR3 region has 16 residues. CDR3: CASSSTGQHSTDTQYF. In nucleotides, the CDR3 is TGCGCCAGCAGCTCCACAGGACAGCATAGCACAGATACGCAGTATTTT.